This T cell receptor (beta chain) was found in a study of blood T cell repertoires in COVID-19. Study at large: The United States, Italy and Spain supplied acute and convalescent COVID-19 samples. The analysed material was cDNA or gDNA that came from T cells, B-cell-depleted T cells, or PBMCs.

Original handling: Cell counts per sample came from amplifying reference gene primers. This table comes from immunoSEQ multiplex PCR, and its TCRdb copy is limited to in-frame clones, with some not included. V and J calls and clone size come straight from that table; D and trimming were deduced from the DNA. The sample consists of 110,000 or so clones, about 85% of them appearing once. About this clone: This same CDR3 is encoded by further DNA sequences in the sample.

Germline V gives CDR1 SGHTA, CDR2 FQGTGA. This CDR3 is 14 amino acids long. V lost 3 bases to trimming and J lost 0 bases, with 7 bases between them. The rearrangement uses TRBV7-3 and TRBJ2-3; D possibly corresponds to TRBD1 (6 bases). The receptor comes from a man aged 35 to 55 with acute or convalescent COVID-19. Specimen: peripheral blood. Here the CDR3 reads CASSFRGSTDTQYF. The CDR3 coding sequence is TGTGCCAGCAGCTTTAGGGGGAGCACAGATACGCAGTATTTT.